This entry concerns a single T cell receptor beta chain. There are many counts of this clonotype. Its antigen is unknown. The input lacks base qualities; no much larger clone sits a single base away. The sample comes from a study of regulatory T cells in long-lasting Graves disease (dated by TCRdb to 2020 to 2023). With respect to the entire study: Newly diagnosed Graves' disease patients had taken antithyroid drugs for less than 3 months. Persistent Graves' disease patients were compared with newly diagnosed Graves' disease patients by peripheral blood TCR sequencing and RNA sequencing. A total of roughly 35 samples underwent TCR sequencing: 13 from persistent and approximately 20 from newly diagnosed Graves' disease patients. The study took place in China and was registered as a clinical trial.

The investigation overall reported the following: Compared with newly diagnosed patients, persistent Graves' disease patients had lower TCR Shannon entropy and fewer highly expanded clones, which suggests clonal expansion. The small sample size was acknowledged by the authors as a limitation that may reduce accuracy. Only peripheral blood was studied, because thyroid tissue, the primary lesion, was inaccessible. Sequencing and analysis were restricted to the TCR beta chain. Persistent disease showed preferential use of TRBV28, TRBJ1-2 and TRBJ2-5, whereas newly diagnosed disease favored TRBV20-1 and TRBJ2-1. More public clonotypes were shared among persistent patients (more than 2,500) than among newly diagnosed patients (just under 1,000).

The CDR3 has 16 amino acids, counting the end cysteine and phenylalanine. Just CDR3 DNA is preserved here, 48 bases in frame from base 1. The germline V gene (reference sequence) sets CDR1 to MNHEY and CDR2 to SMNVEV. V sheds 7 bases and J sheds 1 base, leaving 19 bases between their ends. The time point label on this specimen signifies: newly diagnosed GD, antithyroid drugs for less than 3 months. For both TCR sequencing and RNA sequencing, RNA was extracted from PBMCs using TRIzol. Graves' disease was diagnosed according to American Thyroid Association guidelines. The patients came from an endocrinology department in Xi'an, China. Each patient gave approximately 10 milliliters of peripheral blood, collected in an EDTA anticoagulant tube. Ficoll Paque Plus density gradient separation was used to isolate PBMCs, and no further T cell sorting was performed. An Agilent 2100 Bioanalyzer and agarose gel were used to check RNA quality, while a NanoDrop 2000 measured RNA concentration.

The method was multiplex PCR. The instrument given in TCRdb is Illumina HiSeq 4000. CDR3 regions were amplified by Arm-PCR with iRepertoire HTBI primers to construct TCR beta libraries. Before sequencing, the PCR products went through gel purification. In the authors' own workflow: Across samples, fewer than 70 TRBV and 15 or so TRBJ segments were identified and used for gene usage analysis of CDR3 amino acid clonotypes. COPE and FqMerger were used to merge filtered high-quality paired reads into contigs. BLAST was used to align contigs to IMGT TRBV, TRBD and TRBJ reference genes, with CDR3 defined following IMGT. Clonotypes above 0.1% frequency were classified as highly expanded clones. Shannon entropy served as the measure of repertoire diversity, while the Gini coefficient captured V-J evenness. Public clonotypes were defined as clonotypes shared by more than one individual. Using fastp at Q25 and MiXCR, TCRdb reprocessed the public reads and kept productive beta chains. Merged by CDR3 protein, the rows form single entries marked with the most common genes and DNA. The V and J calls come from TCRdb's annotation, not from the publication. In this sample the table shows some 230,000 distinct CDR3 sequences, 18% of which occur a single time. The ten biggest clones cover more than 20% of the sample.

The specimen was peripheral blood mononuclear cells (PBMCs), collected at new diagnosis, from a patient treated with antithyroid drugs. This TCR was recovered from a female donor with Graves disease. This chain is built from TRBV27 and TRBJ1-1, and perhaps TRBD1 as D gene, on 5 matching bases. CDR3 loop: CASTPEGEYGNTEAFF. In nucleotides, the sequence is TGTGCCAGCACTCCAGAAGGGGAATACGGGAACACTGAAGCTTTCTTT.